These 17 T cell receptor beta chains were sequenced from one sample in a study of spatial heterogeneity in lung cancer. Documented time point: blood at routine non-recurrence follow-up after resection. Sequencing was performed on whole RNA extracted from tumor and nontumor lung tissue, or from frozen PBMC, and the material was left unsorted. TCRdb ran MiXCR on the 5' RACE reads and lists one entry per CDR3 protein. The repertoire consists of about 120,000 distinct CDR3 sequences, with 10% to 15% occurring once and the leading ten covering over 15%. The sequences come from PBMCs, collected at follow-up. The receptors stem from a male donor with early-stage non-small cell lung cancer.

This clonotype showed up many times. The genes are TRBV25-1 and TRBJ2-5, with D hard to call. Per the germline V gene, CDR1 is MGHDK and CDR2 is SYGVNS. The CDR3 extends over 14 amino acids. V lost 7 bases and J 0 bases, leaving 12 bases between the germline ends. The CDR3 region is CASTGRIDQETQYF. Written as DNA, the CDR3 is TGTGCCAGCACCGGGCGGATAGACCAAGAGACCCAGTACTTC.

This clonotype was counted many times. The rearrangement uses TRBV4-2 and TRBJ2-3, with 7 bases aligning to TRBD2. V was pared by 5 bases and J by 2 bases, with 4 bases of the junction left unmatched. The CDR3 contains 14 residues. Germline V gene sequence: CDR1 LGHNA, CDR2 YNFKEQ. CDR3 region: CASSTRLATDTQYF. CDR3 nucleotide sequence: TGTGCCAGCAGCACCAGACTAGCCACAGATACGCAGTATTTT.

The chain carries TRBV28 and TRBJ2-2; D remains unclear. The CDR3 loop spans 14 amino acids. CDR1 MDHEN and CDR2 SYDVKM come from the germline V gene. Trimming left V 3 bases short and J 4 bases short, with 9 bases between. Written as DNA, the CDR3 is TGTGCCAGCAGTTTGTTGGGATCCACCGGGGAGCTGTTTTTT. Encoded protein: CASSLLGSTGELFF. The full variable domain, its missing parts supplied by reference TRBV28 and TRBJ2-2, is DVKVTQSSRYLVKRTGEKVFLECVQDMDHENMFWYRQDPGLGLRLIYFSYDVKMKEKGDIPEGYSVSREKKERFSLILESASTNQTSMYLCASSLLGSTGELFFGEGSRLTVL.

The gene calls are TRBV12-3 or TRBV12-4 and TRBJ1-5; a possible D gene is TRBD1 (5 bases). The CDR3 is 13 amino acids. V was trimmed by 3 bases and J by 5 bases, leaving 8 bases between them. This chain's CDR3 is CASSLDTYQPQHF. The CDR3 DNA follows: TGTGCCAGCAGTTTGGACACCTATCAGCCCCAGCATTTT.

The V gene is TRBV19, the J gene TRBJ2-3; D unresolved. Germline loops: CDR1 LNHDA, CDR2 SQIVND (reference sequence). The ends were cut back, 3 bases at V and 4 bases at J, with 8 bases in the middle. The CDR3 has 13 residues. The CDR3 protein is CASSIMVADTQYF. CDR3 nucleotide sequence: TGTGCCAGTAGTATTATGGTGGCAGATACGCAGTATTTT.

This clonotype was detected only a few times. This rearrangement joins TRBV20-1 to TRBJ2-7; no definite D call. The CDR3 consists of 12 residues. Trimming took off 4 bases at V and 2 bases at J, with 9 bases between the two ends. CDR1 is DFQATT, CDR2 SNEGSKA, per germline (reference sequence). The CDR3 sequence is CSAMGRTYEQYF. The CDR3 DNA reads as TGCAGTGCTATGGGCAGAACCTACGAGCAGTACTTC.

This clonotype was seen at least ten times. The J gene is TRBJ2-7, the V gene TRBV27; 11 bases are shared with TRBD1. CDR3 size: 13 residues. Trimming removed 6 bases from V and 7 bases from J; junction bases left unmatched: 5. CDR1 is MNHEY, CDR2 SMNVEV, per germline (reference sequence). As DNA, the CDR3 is TGTGCCAGCAGAGGACAGGGGGCATGGGAGCAGTACTTC. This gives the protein CASRGQGAWEQYF.

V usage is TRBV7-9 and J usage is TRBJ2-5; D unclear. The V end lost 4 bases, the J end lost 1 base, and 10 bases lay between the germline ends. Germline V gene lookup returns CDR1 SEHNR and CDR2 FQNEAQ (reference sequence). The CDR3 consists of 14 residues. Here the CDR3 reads CASSSSVVQETQYF. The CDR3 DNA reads TGTGCCAGCAGCTCGAGTGTGGTCCAAGAGACCCAGTACTTC.

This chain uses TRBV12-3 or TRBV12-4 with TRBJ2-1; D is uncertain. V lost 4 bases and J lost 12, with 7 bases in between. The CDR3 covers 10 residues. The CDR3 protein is CASSSDRQFF. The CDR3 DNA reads TGTGCCAGCAGTTCTGATAGGCAGTTCTTC.

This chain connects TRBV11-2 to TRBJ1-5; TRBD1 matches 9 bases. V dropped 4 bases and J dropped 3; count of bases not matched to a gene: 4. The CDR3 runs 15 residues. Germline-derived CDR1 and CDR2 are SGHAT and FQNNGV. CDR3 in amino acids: CASSWGQGNNQPQHF. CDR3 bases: TGTGCCAGCAGCTGGGGACAGGGAAACAATCAGCCCCAGCATTTT.

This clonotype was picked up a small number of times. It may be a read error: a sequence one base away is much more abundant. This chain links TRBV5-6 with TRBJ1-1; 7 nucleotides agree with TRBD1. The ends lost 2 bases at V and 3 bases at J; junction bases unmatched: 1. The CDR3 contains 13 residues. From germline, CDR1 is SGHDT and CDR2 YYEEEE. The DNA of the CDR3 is TGTGCCAGCAGCTTTGACAGGGACACTGAAGCTTTCTTT. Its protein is CASSFDRDTEAFF.

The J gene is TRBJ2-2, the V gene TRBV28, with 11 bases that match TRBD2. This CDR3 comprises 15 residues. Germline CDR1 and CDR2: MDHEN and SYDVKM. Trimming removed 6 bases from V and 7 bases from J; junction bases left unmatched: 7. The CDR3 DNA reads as TGTGCCAGCAGCCACACTAGCGGGGGACGCGGGGAGCTGTTTTTT. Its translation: CASSHTSGGRGELFF.

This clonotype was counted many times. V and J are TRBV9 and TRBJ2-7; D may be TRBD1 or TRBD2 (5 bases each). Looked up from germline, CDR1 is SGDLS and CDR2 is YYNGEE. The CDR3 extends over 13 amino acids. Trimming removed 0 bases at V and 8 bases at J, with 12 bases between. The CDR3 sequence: CASSVGGEGQQYF. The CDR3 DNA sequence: TGTGCCAGCAGCGTAGGGGGCGAGGGCCAGCAGTACTTC.

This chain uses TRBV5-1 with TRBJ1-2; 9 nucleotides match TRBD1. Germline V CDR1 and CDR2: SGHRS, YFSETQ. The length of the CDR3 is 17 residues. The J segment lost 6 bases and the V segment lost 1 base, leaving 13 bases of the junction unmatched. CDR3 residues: CASSLYTGGAGQDGYTF. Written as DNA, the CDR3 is TGCGCCAGCAGCTTGTACACAGGGGGCGCAGGACAGGATGGCTACACCTTC.

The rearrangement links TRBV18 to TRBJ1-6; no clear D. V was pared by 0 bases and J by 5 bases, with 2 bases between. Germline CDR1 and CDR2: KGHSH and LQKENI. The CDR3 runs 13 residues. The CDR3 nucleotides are TGTGCCAGCTCACCACCAAATAATTCACCCCTCCACTTT. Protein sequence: CASSPPNNSPLHF.

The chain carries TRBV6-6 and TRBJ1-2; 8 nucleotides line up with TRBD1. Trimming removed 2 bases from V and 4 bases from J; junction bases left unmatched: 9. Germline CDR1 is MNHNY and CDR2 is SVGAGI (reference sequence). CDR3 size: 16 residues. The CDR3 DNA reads TGTGCCAGCAGTTACCCCGGACAGGGTGAAGGCTATGGCTACACCTTC. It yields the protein CASSYPGQGEGYGYTF.

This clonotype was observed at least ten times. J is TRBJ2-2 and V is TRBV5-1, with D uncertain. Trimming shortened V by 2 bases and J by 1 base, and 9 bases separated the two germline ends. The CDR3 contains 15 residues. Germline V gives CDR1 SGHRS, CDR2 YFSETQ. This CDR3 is CASSLGYMNTGELFF. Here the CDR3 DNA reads TGCGCCAGCAGCTTAGGTTATATGAACACCGGGGAGCTGTTTTTT.